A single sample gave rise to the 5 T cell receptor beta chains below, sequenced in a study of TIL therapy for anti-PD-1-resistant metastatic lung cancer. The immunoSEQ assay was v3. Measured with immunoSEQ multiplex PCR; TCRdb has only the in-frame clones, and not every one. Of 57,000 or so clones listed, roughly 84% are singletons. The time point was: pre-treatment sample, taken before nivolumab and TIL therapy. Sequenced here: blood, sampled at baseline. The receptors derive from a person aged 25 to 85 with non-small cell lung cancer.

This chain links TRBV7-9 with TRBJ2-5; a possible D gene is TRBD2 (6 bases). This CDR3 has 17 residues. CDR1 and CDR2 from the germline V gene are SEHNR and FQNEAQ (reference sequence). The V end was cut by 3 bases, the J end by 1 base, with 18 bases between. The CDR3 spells CASSFPFGGGGQETQYF. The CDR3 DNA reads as TGTGCCAGCAGCTTTCCCTTTGGGGGAGGAGGCCAAGAGACCCAGTACTTC.

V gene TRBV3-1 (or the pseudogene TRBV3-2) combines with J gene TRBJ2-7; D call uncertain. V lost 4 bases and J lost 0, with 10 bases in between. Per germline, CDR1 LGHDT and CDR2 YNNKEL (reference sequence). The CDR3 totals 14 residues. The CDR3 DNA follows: TGTGCCAGCAGCCCTACCTATAGCTCCTACGAGCAGTACTTC. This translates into CASSPTYSSYEQYF.

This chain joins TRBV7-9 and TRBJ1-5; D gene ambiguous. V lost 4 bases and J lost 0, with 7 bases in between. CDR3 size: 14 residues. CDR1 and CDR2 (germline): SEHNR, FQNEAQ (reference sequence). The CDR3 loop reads CASSSVYSNQPQHF. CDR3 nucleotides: TGTGCCAGCAGCTCGGTGTATAGCAATCAGCCCCAGCATTTT.

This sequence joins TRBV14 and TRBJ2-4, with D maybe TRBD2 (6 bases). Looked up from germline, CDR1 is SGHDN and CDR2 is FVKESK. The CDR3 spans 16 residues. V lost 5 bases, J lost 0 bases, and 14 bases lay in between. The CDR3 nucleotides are TGTGCCAGCAGCAATTTTTCCGGGGGAGCCAAAAACATTCAGTACTTC. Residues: CASSNFSGGAKNIQYF.

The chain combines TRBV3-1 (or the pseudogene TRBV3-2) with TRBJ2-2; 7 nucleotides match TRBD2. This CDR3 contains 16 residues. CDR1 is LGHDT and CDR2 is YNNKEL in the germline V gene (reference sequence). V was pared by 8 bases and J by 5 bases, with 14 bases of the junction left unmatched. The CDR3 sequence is CASHDLLSGGTGELFF. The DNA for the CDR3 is TGTGCCAGCCACGACCTCCTCTCGGGGGGAACCGGGGAGCTGTTTTTT.